This T cell receptor beta chain stems from a study of Ad26.COV2.S vaccination and SARS-CoV-2 variants. Study overall: Donor participated within the Ad26.COV2.S arm of the COV1001 trial. Once, or twice with 56 days between doses, Ad26.COV2.S was given intramuscularly.

Treatment of the sample: roughly 20 received Ad26.COV2.S at low or high dose, single or two shots; a few received placebo; per-sample allocation not given. Samples analyzed were those drawn on day 63 after the first vaccine or placebo injection. The shot given was an Ad26 vector that makes Wuhan-strain SARS-CoV-2 spike. The CDR3 sequence is 13 residues long. V was shortened by 2 bases and J by 4 bases, with 9 bases between the two germline ends. Germline CDR1 is KGHSH and CDR2 is LQKENI. Assay: immunoSEQ multiplex PCR; the TCRdb copy retains only in-frame clones and omits some. The sample carries some 330,000 clones, around 90% recorded once.

The sequencing used peripheral blood, collected in a trial of Ad26.COV2.S vaccine versus placebo. This receptor was taken from a person aged 18-65 years who received the Ad26.COV2.S COVID-19 vaccine or a placebo. The J gene is TRBJ2-7, the V gene TRBV18, with unresolved D. Written as DNA, the CDR3 is TGTGCCAGCTCACCATCCTTCCTGTACGAGCAGTACGTC. Its protein product is CASSPSFLYEQYV.